This is a list of T cell receptor beta chains from one sample in a study of response to subunit inactivated influenza vaccine. TCRdb independently ran MiXCR on the RT-PCR reads; one entry per CDR3 protein. The sample comprises about 480,000 distinct CDR3 sequences, over 25% of which are singletons, and approximately 2% rests with the top ten. The sample consisted of CD4+ T cells sorted from PBMCs, taken roughly 5 days after vaccination. These receptors were collected from a man aged 50-60 years who received an inactivated influenza vaccine. The CDR3 runs from the conserved cysteine through the conserved F or W. The D gene is left open where the match is weak. Expanded clones are given a class, and other clones once, few, many or no size at all.

TRBJ2-1	TRBD1	TRBV27	few	CASSWGQGSSGQFF	TGTGCCAGCAGTTGGGGACAGGGATCTTCTGGCCAGTTCTTC
TRBJ2-1	TRBD2	TRBV24-1	few	CATSDPGTSGINEQFF	TGTGCCACCAGTGACCCCGGGACTAGCGGGATAAATGAGCAGTTCTTC
TRBJ2-2	TRBD1	TRBV5-1	-	CASSLGDRGRGTGELFF	TGCGCCAGCAGCTTGGGGGACAGGGGGCGAGGCACCGGGGAGCTGTTTTTT
TRBJ2-1	TRBD2	TRBV7-9	-	CASSLGRGGAHDEQFF	TGTGCCAGCAGCTTGGGCCGCGGGGGGGCCCACGATGAGCAGTTCTTC
TRBJ2-7	-	TRBV6-2/TRBV6-3	-	CASSYFGGEQYF	TGTGCCAGCAGTTACTTCGGTGGAGAGCAGTACTTC
TRBJ2-2	TRBD2	TRBV10-3	-	CAISGRRKRGANTGELFF	TGTGCCATCAGTGGCCGTCGGAAGCGGGGGGCGAACACCGGGGAGCTGTTTTTT
TRBJ1-5	-	TRBV20-1	-	CSAVRRNQPQHF	TGCAGTGCTGTAAGACGGAATCAGCCCCAGCATTTT
TRBJ2-7	-	TRBV11-2	few	CASSLDYLNEQYF	TGTGCCAGCAGCTTAGATTACCTCAACGAGCAGTACTTC
TRBJ1-1	TRBD1	TRBV18	-	CASFPSWTGVEAFF	TGTGCCAGCTTCCCCTCGTGGACAGGGGTTGAAGCTTTCTTT
TRBJ1-2	-	TRBV5-1	many	CASSLESGFGYTF	TGCGCCAGCAGCTTGGAGTCAGGATTTGGCTACACCTTC
TRBJ2-5	-	TRBV7-9	-	CASSSRTSTETQYF	TGTGCCAGCAGCTCCCGCACTAGTACCGAGACCCAGTACTTC
TRBJ2-1	TRBD2	TRBV2	once	CASMGLARSYNEQFF	TGTGCCAGCATGGGACTAGCGCGCTCCTACAATGAGCAGTTCTTC
TRBJ2-1	-	TRBV25-1	-	CASSEVKNYNEQFF	TGTGCCAGCAGTGAAGTAAAGAACTACAATGAGCAGTTCTTC
TRBJ2-3	TRBD2	TRBV20-1	-	CSASGLAGVSDTQYF	TGCAGTGCTAGCGGACTAGCGGGAGTGTCAGATACGCAGTATTTT
TRBJ2-1	TRBD1	TRBV24-1	-	CATGQPISSSYNEQFF	TGTGCCACGGGACAGCCTATTTCGAGCTCCTACAATGAGCAGTTCTTC
TRBJ1-1	-	TRBV4-3	-	CASSQGSGEAFF	TGCGCCAGCAGCCAAGGCTCAGGTGAAGCTTTCTTT
TRBJ2-7	TRBD1	TRBV5-1	-	CASSLAGTGGPYEQYF	TGCGCCAGCAGCTTGGCCGGGACAGGGGGCCCCTACGAGCAGTACTTC
TRBJ2-1	TRBD2	TRBV7-2	few	CASRRRTSVARYEQFF	TGTGCCAGCAGACGGAGGACTAGCGTAGCTCGTTATGAGCAGTTCTTC
TRBJ1-2	-	TRBV7-8	few	CASSLGAGGLGGYTF	TGTGCCAGCAGCTTAGGTGCTGGCGGGCTTGGTGGCTACACCTTC
TRBJ1-2	-	TRBV29-1	few	CSVVETRGYGYTF	TGCAGCGTTGTCGAGACAAGGGGCTATGGCTACACCTTC
TRBJ2-2	TRBD2	TRBV6-1	-	CASSPTSGSTGELFF	TGTGCCAGCAGCCCTACTAGCGGGAGCACCGGGGAGCTGTTTTTT
TRBJ2-1	-	TRBV5-4	few	CASSLEALGRNEQFF	TGTGCCAGCAGCTTGGAGGCTCTAGGGAGGAATGAGCAGTTCTTC
TRBJ2-7	-	TRBV12-3/TRBV12-4	many	CSSCVAEGVSYEQYF	TGTTCCTCGTGTGTGGCCGAAGGGGTCTCCTACGAGCAGTACTTC
TRBJ2-7	TRBD1	TRBV7-2	-	CASSLVGTGRTYEQYF	TGTGCCAGCAGCTTAGTCGGGACAGGGAGGACCTACGAGCAGTACTTC
TRBJ2-3	TRBD1	TRBV28	once	CASRGTGGSTDTQYF	TGTGCCAGCAGAGGGACAGGTGGCAGCACAGATACGCAGTATTTT
TRBJ1-3	-	TRBV12-3/TRBV12-4	-	CASRRGGLTGNTIYF	TGTGCCAGCAGAAGAGGAGGGCTAACTGGAAACACCATATATTTT
TRBJ2-7	TRBD1	TRBV20-1	-	CSARDSGGGYEQYF	TGCAGTGCTAGAGATTCAGGGGGTGGCTACGAGCAGTACTTC
TRBJ1-1	-	TRBV9	-	CASSVAWQRSEAFF	TGTGCCAGCAGCGTAGCTTGGCAGCGCAGTGAAGCTTTCTTT
TRBJ2-1	-	TRBV7-9	-	CATGIFRTEYNEQFF	TGTGCCACTGGGATTTTCCGGACAGAGTACAATGAGCAGTTCTTC
TRBJ2-3	TRBD2	TRBV25-1	many	CASSEGSSGRGGDTQYF	TGTGCCAGCAGTGAAGGGTCTAGCGGGAGAGGCGGAGATACGCAGTATTTT
TRBJ1-4	-	TRBV5-1	few	CASSSGTALSKLFF	TGCGCCAGCAGCTCAGGGACGGCGTTGTCGAAACTGTTTTTT
TRBJ1-1	-	TRBV7-9	-	CASINRIRNTEAFF	TGTGCCAGCATCAACAGGATTCGGAACACTGAAGCTTTCTTT
TRBJ2-7	-	TRBV6-1	few	CASRTSLRGSNEQYF	TGTGCCAGCAGGACCTCACTCAGGGGTTCAAACGAGCAGTACTTC
TRBJ2-2	-	TRBV6-1	-	CASSELRPPLAELFF	TGTGCCAGCAGCGAGCTTCGGCCTCCCTTGGCGGAGCTGTTTTTT
TRBJ2-6	-	TRBV4-3	-	CASSQVRRSGANVLTF	TGCGCCAGCAGCCAAGTACGGCGGTCTGGGGCCAACGTCCTGACTTTC
TRBJ2-7	TRBD2	TRBV5-1	-	CASSLGLTSGSEEEQYF	TGCGCCAGCAGCTTGGGTCTAACTAGCGGGAGTGAAGAAGAGCAGTACTTC
TRBJ1-2	-	TRBV4-1	few	CASSQGSGNYGYTF	TGCGCCAGCAGCCAAGGGTCAGGGAACTATGGCTACACCTTC
TRBJ1-2	TRBD1	TRBV5-5	-	CASRTWDSNYGYTF	TGTGCCAGCAGGACGTGGGACAGTAACTATGGCTACACCTTC
TRBJ2-5	-	TRBV15	-	CATSRDLEETQYF	TGTGCCACCAGCAGAGATCTGGAAGAGACCCAGTACTTC
TRBJ1-4	TRBD1	TRBV2	few	CASSALGQTSEKLFF	TGTGCCAGCAGTGCCTTGGGACAGACGAGCGAAAAACTGTTTTTT